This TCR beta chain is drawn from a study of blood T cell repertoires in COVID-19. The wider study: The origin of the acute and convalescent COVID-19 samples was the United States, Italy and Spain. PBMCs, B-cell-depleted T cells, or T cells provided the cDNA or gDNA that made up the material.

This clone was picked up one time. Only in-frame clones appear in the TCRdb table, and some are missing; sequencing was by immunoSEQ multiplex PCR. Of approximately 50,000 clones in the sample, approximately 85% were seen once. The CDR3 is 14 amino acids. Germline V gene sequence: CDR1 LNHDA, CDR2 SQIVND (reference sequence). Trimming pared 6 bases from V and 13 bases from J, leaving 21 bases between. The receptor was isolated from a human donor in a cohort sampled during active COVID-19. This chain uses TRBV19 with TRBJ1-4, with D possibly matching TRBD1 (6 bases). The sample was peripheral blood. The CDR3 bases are TGTGCCAGTAGCACCGGGACAACCGGGCGTGCACTGTTTTTT. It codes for CASSTGTTGRALFF. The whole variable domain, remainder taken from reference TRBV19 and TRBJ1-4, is DGGITQSPKYLFRKEGQNVTLSCEQNLNHDAMYWYRQDPGQGLRLIYYSQIVNDFQKGDIAEGYSVSREKKESFPLTVTSAQKNPTAFYLCASSTGTTGRALFFGSGTQLSVL.